This record covers a single T cell receptor (beta chain). Germline CDR1 SGHRS, CDR2 YFSETQ. The CDR3 is 13 residues long. Between the trimmed V and J ends, which lost 4 bases and 7 bases, there was a span of 12 bases. Via MiXCR, TCRdb re-called the RT-PCR reads, giving one row per CDR3 protein. The data show about 680,000 distinct CDR3 sequences, 13% to 15% seen once. The chain has TRBV5-1 and TRBJ1-5; possible D gene TRBD1, 6 bases. The sample consisted of memory CD4+ T cells from blood. This TCR was sampled from a female donor in good health, serving as a healthy control. This CDR3 reads CASSVDRLQPQHF. The DNA of the CDR3 is TGCGCCAGCAGCGTCGACAGGTTACAGCCCCAGCATTTT. Full variable domain (rest looked up from reference TRBV5-1 and TRBJ1-5): KAGVTQTPRYLIKTRGQQVTLSCSPISGHRSVSWYQQTPGQGLQFLFEYFSETQRNKGNFPGRFSGRQFSNSRSEMNVSTLELGDSALYLCASSVDRLQPQHFGDGTRLSIL.